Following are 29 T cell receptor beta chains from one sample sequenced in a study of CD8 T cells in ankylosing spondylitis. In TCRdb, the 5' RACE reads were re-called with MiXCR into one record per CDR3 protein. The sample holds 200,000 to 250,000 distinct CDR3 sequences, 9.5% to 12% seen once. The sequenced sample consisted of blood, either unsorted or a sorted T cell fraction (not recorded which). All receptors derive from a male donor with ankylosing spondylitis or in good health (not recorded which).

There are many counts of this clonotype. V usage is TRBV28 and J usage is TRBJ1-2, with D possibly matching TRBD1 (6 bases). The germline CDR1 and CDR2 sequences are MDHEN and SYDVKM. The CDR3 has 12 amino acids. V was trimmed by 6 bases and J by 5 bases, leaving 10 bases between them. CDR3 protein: CASSTGLYGYTF. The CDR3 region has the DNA TGTGCCAGCAGCACAGGGTTGTATGGCTACACCTTC.

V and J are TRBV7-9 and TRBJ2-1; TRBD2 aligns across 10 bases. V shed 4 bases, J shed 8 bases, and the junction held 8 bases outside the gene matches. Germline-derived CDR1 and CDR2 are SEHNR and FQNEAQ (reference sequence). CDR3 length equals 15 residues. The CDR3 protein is CASSSTSGVNDEQFF. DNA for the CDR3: TGTGCCAGCAGCTCAACTAGCGGGGTTAACGATGAGCAGTTCTTC.

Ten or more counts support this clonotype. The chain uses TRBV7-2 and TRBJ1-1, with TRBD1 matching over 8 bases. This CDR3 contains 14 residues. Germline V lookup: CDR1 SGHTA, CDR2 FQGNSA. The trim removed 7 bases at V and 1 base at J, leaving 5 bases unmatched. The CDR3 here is CASMNRGGNTEAFF. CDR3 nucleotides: TGTGCCAGCATGAACAGGGGGGGGAACACTGAAGCTTTCTTT.

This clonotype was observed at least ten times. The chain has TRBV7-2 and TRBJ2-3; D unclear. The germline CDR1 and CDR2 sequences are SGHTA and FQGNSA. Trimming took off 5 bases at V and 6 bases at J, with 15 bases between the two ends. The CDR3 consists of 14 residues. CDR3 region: CASSLGLDLDTQYF. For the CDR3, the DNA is TGTGCCAGCAGCCTAGGGCTAGACCTGGATACGCAGTATTTT. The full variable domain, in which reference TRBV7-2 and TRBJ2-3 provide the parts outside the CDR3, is GAGVSQSPSNKVTEKGKDVELRCDPISGHTALYWYRQSLGQGLEFLIYFQGNSAPDKSGLPSDRFSAERTGGSVSTLTIQRTQQEDSAVYLCASSLGLDLDTQYFGPGTRLTVL.

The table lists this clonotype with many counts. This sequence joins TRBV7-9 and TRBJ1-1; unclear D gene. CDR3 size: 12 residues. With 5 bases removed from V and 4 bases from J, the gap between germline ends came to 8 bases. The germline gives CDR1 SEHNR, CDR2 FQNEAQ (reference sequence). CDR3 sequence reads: CASSLGLTEAFF. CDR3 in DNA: TGTGCCAGCAGCCTGGGTCTCACTGAAGCTTTCTTT.

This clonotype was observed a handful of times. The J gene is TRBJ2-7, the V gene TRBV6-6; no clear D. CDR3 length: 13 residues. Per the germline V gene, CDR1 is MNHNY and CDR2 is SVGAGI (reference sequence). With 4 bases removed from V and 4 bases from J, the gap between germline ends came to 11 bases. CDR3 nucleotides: TGTGCCAGCAGTTCCTCGAGCAGATACGAGCAGTACTTC. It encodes CASSSSSRYEQYF.

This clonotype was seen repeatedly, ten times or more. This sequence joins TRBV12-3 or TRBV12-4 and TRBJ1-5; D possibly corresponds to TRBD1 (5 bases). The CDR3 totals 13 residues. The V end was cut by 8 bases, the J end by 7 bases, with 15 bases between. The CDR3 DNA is TGTGCCAGCTGGGGGGTCGGAGGCCAGCCCCAGCATTTT. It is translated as CASWGVGGQPQHF.

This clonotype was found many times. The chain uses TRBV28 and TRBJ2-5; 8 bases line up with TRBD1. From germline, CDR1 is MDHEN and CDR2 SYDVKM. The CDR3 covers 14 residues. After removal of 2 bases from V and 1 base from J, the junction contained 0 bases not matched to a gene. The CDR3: CASSLGQGQETQYF. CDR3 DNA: TGTGCCAGCAGTTTAGGACAGGGCCAAGAGACCCAGTACTTC. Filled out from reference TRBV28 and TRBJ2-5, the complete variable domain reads DVKVTQSSRYLVKRTGEKVFLECVQDMDHENMFWYRQDPGLGLRLIYFSYDVKMKEKGDIPEGYSVSREKKERFSLILESASTNQTSMYLCASSLGQGQETQYFGPGTRLLVL.

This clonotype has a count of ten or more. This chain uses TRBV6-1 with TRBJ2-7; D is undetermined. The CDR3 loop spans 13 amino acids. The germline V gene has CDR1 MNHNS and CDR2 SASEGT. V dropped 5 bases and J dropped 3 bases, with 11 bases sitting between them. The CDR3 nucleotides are TGTGCCAGCAGTACGAAACGGAACTACGAGCAGTACTTC. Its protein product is CASSTKRNYEQYF.

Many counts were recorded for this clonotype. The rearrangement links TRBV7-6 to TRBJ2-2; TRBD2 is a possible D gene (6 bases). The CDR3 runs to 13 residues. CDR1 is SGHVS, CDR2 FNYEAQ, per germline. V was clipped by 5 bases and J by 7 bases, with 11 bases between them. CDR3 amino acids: CASSGRFGGELFF. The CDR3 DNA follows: TGTGCCAGCAGCGGGAGGTTCGGCGGGGAGCTGTTTTTT.

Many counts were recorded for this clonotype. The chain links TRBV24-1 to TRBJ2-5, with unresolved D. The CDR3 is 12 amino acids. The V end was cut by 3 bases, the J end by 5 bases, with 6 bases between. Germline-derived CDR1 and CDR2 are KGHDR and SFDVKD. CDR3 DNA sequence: TGTGCCACCAGTGATACGTACGAGACCCAGTACTTC. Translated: CATSDTYETQYF.

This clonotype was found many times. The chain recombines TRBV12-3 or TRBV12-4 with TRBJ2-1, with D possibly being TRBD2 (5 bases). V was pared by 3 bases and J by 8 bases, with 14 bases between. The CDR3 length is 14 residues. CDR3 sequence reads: CASSFGGLSDEQFF. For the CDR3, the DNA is TGTGCCAGCAGTTTCGGCGGGTTGTCGGATGAGCAGTTCTTC.

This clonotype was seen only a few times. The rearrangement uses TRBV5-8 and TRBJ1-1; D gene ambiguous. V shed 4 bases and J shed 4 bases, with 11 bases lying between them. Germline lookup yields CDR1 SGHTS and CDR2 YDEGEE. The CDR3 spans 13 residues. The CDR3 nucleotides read TGTGCCAGCAGCCGCGGACTGCCCACTGAAGCTTTCTTT. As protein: CASSRGLPTEAFF.

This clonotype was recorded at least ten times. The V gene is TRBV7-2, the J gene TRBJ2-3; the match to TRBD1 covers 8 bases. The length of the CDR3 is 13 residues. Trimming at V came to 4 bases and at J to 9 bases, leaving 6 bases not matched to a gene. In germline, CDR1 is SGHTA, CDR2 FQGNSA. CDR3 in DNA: TGTGCCAGCAGCTGGAGGGGACAGGAGACGCAGTATTTT. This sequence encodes CASSWRGQETQYF.

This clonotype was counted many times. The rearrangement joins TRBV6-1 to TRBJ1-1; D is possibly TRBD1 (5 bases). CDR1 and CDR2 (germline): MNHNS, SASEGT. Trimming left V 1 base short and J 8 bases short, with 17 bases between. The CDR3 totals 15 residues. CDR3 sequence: CASSEGGRREIEAFF. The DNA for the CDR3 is TGTGCCAGCAGTGAAGGCGGACGCAGGGAGATAGAAGCTTTCTTT.

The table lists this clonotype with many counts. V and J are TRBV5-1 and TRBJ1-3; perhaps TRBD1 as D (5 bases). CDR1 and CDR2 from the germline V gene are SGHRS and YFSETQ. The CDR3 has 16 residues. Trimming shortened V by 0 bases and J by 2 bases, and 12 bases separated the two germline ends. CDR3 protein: CASSLEGAGAGNTIYF. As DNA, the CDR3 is TGCGCCAGCAGCTTGGAGGGTGCGGGGGCTGGAAACACCATATATTTT.

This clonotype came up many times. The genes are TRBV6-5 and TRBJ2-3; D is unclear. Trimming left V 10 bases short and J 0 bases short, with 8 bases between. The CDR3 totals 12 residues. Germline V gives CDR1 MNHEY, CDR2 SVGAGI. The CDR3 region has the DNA TGTGCCACCTCGGCTAGCACAGATACGCAGTATTTT. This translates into CATSASTDTQYF.

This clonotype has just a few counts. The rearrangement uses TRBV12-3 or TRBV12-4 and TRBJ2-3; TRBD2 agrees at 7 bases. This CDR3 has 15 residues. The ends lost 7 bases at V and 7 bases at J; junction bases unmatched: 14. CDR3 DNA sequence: TGTGCCAGCACCCCGTGGGCGGGAGTCGGGTATACGCAGTATTTT. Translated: CASTPWAGVGYTQYF.

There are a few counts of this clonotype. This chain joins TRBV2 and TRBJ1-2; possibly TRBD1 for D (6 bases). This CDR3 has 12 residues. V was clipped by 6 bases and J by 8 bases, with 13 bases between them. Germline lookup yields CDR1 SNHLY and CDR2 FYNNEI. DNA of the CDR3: TGTGCCAGCAGAGAAACAGGGTCGGGCTACACCTTC. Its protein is CASRETGSGYTF.

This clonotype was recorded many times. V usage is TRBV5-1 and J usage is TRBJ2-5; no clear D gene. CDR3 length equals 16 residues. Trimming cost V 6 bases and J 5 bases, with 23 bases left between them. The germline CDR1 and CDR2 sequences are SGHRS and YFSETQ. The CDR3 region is CASTLMGSPTKETQYF. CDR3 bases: TGCGCCAGCACCCTGATGGGGTCCCCAACAAAGGAGACCCAGTACTTC.

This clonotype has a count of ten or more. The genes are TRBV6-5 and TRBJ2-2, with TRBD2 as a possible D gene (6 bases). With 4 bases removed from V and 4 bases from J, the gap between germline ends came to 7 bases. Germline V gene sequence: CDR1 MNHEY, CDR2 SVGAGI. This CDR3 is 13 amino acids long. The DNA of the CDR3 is TGTGCCAGCAGTTGGACTACCACCGGGGAGCTGTTTTTT. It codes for CASSWTTTGELFF.

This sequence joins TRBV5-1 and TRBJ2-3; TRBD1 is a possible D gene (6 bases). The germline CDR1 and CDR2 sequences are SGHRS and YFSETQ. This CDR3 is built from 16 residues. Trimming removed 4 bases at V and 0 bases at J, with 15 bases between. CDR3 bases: TGCGCCAGCAGCAGAACAGGGTGGGGGAGCACAGATACGCAGTATTTT. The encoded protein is CASSRTGWGSTDTQYF.

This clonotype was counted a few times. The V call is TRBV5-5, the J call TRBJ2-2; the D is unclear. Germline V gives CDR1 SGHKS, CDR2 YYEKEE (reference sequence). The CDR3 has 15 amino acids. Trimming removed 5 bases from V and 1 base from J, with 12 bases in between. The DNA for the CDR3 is TGTGCCAGCAGGATGGGCAGAGTGAACACCGGGGAGCTGTTTTTT. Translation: CASRMGRVNTGELFF.

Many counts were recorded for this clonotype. The CDR3 is CASSRTSGASGELFF. DNA of the CDR3: TGCGCCAGCAGTCGGACTAGCGGGGCGTCCGGGGAGCTGTTTTTT. The gene calls are TRBV5-1 and TRBJ2-2; 12 bases fit TRBD2. V lost 5 bases and J lost 6; bases outside the gene matches: 5. The germline V gene encodes CDR1 SGHRS and CDR2 YFSETQ. The CDR3 is 15 residues long.

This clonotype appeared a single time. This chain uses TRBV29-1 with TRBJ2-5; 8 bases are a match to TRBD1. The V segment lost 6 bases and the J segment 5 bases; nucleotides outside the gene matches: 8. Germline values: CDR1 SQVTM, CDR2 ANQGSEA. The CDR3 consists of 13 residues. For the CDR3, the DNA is TGCAGCGTGGCCATGACAGGGGTGGAGACCCAGTACTTC. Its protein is CSVAMTGVETQYF.

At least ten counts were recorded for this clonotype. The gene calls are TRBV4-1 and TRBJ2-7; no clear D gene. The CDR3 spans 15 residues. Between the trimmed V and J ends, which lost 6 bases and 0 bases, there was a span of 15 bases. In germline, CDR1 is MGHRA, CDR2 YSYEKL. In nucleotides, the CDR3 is TGCGCCAGCAGAGCAAGAGTAGGAAGCTCCTACGAGCAGTACTTC. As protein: CASRARVGSSYEQYF.

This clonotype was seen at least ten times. CDR3 amino acids: CASSLQGTGEANEKLFF. CDR3 DNA sequence: TGTGCCAGCAGCTTACAAGGAACAGGAGAAGCTAATGAAAAACTGTTTTTT. The chain carries TRBV7-6 and TRBJ1-4, with D tentatively TRBD1 (5 bases). This CDR3 region has 17 residues. CDR1 is SGHVS and CDR2 is FNYEAQ in the germline V gene. The V end was cut by 2 bases, the J end by 3 bases, with 16 bases between.

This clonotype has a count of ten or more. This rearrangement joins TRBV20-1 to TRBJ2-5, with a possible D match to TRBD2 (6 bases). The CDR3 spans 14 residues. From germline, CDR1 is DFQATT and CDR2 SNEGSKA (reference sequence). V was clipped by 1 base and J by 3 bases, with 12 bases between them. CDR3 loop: CSARAETSKETQYF. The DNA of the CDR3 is TGCAGTGCTAGAGCTGAGACTAGTAAAGAGACCCAGTACTTC.

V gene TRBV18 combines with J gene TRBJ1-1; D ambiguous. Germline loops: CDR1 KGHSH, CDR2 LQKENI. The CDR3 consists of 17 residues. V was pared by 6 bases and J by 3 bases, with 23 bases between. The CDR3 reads CASSMDGFLVLDTEAFF. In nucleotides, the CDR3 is TGTGCCAGCTCGATGGATGGGTTTCTGGTTCTGGACACTGAAGCTTTCTTT.